One and the same sample provided the 11 T cell receptor beta chains below, sequenced in a study of breast tumors, draining lymph nodes, adjacent tissues. TCRdb re-analysed the multiplex PCR reads in MiXCR, keeping a single row per CDR3 protein. The data contain under 70,000 distinct CDR3 sequences, less than 50% of them seen just once; the ten biggest clones take up almost 8.5%. The sequenced sample consisted of breast tumor tissue. Receptors were obtained from a female donor with breast cancer. Some clones in this sample may be carry-over from other donors' samples.

As regards this clonotype: At one end the junction does not follow the germline gene, possibly because of a read error. V usage is TRBV7-9 and J usage is TRBJ1-4; D is undetermined. The CDR3 spans 15 residues. Germline values: CDR1 SEHNR, CDR2 FQNEAQ (reference sequence). The CDR3 loop is CASSLGGKVNEKLFF. Written as DNA, the CDR3 is TGCGCCAGCAGCTTAGGAGGGAAAGTTAATGAAAAACTGTTTTTT.

About this clonotype itself: A read error may explain this, as a much larger clone is one base away. The chain links TRBV18 to TRBJ2-2; tentatively, D is TRBD2 (6 bases). The germline V gene encodes CDR1 KGHSH and CDR2 LQKENI. The CDR3 covers 15 residues. In DNA form, the CDR3 reads TGTGCCAGCCCACCACCGGGACTGAACACCGGGGAGCTGTTTTTT. Protein sequence: CASPPPGLNTGELFF. Full variable domain (outside the CDR3, taken from reference TRBV18 and TRBJ2-2): NAGVMQNPRHLVRRRGQEARLRCSPMKGHSHVYWYRQLPEEGLKFMVYLQKENIIDESGMPKERFSAEFPKEGPSILRIQQVVRGDSAAYFCASPPPGLNTGELFFGEGSRLTVL.

This clonotype was observed at least ten times. A much larger clone lies one base from this, so it may be a read error. This chain uses TRBV6-1 with TRBJ1-5, with 7 bases identical to TRBD1. V was clipped by 5 bases and J by 5 bases; unmatched bases: 12. This CDR3 has 16 amino acids. CDR1 and CDR2 (germline): MNHNS, SASEGT. The CDR3 coding sequence is TGTGCCAGCAGTCAATCCAATACAGGGGTGCATCAGCCCCAGCATTTT. The encoded protein is CASSQSNTGVHQPQHF.

This clonotype was recorded at least ten times. This sequence joins TRBV14 and TRBJ2-7, with 10 bases identical to TRBD2. The CDR3 length is 17 residues. The V and J ends lost 0 bases and 8 bases, in that order; junction bases with no gene match: 13. Looked up from germline, CDR1 is SGHDN and CDR2 is FVKESK. Written as DNA, the CDR3 is TGTGCCAGCAGCCAAGAATTCCTGGGGCTAGCGGGAGCTAAGCAGTACTTC. Amino acid sequence: CASSQEFLGLAGAKQYF.

About this clonotype: The junction does not match germline at one end; this may be a read error. The J gene is TRBJ2-3, the V gene TRBV20-1, with D possibly being TRBD1 or TRBD2 (5 bases each). Per the germline V gene, CDR1 is DFQATT and CDR2 is SNEGSKA (reference sequence). The CDR3 covers 14 residues. In nucleotides, the CDR3 is TGCAGTGCTAGAGTGGGGGTAGCCACAGATACGCAGTACTTT. Its protein product is CSARVGVATDTQYF.

As to this clonotype: An end of the junction differs from the germline gene, which may be a read error. This sequence joins TRBV7-9 and TRBJ2-7, with TRBD2 matching 12 bases. The CDR3 contains 12 residues. Germline-derived CDR1 and CDR2 are SEHNR and FQNEAQ (reference sequence). DNA of the CDR3: TGTGCCGGGGAGACTAGCGGGGGACGGTCCATCTTC. Translating gives CAGETSGGRSIF.

V and J are TRBV5-4 and TRBJ1-5; D may be TRBD1 (5 bases). Germline CDR1 SGHNT, CDR2 YYREEE (reference sequence). CDR3 length equals 14 residues. V was cut by 4 bases and J by 14 bases, with 22 bases left in between. CDR3 amino acids: CASSPGDVGSNEHF. CDR3 coding DNA: TGTGCCAGCAGCCCGGGGGACGTCGGTAGCAACGAGCATTTT.

This sequence joins TRBV29-1 and TRBJ2-7; D gene uncertain. The CDR3 loop spans 11 amino acids. Germline-derived CDR1 and CDR2 are SQVTM and ANQGSEA. Trimming shortened V by 4 bases and J by 1 base, and 5 bases separated the two germline ends. The CDR3 region is CSVVMSYEQYF. The CDR3 DNA reads TGCAGCGTTGTGATGTCCTACGAGCAGTACTTC.

This clonotype was detected ten times or more. This chain links TRBV5-5 with TRBJ1-5; weak D call: TRBD1 (6 bases). CDR3 size: 16 residues. Trimming stripped 4 bases from V and 0 bases from J, with 14 bases between. CDR1 is SGHKS and CDR2 is YYEKEE in the germline V gene (reference sequence). CDR3 nucleotides: TGTGCCAGCAGCGGCGCCCCAGGGGATAGCAATCAGCCCCAGCATTTT. It specifies CASSGAPGDSNQPQHF.

The gene calls are TRBV15 and TRBJ2-5; TRBD2 might be the D (7 bases). In germline, CDR1 is LNHNV, CDR2 YYDKDF (reference sequence). The CDR3 has 15 amino acids. V gave up 2 bases and J gave up 4 bases, with 14 bases separating them. The CDR3 here is CATSRHRAGAETQYF. In DNA, the CDR3 is TGTGCCACCAGCAGACACAGGGCGGGGGCAGAGACCCAGTACTTC.

The table lists this clonotype with many counts. A read error may explain this, as a much larger clone is one base away. The V call is TRBV5-8, the J call TRBJ2-1; TRBD2 might be the D (6 bases). The CDR3 sequence is 16 residues long. V lost 0 bases to trimming and J lost 8 bases, with 18 bases between them. Germline assignment: CDR1 SGHTS and CDR2 YDEGEE. The chain's CDR3 is CASSLGTTGSGYEQFF. For the CDR3, the DNA is TGTGCCAGCAGCTTGGGGACTACCGGGAGTGGGTATGAGCAGTTCTTC.